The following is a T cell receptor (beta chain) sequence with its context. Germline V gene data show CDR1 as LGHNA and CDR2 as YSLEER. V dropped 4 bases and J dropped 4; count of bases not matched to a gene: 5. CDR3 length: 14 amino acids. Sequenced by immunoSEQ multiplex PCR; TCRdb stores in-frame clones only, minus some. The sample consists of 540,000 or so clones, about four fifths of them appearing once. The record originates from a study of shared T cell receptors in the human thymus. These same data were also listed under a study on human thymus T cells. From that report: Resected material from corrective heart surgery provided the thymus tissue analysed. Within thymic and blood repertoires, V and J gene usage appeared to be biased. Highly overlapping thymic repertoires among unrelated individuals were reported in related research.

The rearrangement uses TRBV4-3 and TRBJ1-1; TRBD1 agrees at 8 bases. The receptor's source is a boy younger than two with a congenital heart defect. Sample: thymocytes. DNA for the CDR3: TGCGCCAGCAGCCCCAGGGGGCGCCGCACTGAAGCTTTCTTT. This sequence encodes CASSPRGRRTEAFF.